A selection of T cell receptor beta chains follows, all from one sample in a study of blood T cell repertoires in COVID-19. Profiled with immunoSEQ multiplex PCR; TCRdb holds only in-frame clones, not every one. The repertoire holds about 180,000 clones, with roughly 83% as singletons. Sequencing was performed on peripheral blood. The source of these receptors is a woman in her thirties or forties with COVID-19, enrolled during active disease. The CDR3 runs from the conserved cysteine through the conserved F or W. Fields, in order: J gene, D gene, V gene, clone size, CDR3 protein, CDR3 DNA. A D gene is named only where the DNA matches it firmly. Clone size, where shown, is once, few, many, or a class for clones that have expanded.

TRBJ1-5 NA TRBV6-4 many CASSEDSSNQPQHF TGTGCCAGCAGTGAAGACAGTAGCAATCAGCCCCAGCATTTT
TRBJ1-3 NA TRBV11-3 NA CASSFGGSGNTIYF TGTGCCAGCAGCTTCGGGGGCTCTGGAAACACCATATATTTT
TRBJ1-1 TRBD1 TRBV11-3 NA CASSRTGGYGEAFF TGTGCCAGCAGCCGGACAGGGGGATACGGGGAAGCTTTCTTT
TRBJ2-3 NA TRBV6-1 NA CASSESEGGRDTQYF TGTGCCAGCAGTGAATCGGAGGGAGGAAGGGATACGCAGTATTTT
TRBJ1-6 TRBD1 TRBV19 NA CASSARDRLNSPLHF TGTGCCAGTAGTGCCCGGGACAGACTTAATTCACCCCTCCACTTT
TRBJ2-5 TRBD2 TRBV24-1 once CATSTSGLAKETQYF TGTGCCACCAGCACTTCGGGACTAGCGAAGGAGACCCAGTACTTC
TRBJ2-7 TRBD2 TRBV14 NA CASSQDSITSGREYEQYF TGTGCCAGCAGCCAAGACAGTATAACTAGCGGTCGAGAATACGAGCAGTACTTC
TRBJ1-6 NA TRBV25-1 NA CASSVGRGNSPLHF TGTGCCAGCAGTGTGGGGCGCGGTAATTCACCCCTCCACTTT
TRBJ1-4 NA TRBV7-9 NA CASSLAGQRDEKLFF TGTGCCAGCAGCTTAGCTGGGCAGAGGGATGAAAAACTGTTTTTT
TRBJ2-3 TRBD2 TRBV27 NA CASSLKGWGIAGTTDTQYF TGTGCCAGCAGTTTAAAGGGCTGGGGCATAGCGGGAACGACAGATACGCAGTATTTT
TRBJ1-6 NA TRBV9 NA CASTDQERPYNSPLHF TGTGCCAGCACCGACCAGGAAAGGCCCTATAATTCACCCCTCCACTTT
TRBJ2-1 TRBD1 TRBV28 NA CASSPNRQGTYNGQFF TGTGCCAGCAGTCCAAACCGACAGGGGACCTACAATGGGCAGTTCTTC
TRBJ1-4 NA TRBV27 NA CASSFDRTKLFF TGTGCCAGCAGTTTTGACAGGACGAAACTGTTTTTT